The present T cell receptor (beta chain) was sequenced within a study of T cell responses to AZD1222 COVID-19 vaccine. The table came from immunoSEQ multiplex PCR; TCRdb's copy has only in-frame clones and leaves some out. The sample carries approximately 83,000 clones, about 89% recorded once. The CDR3 spans 15 residues. Germline CDR1 MNHEY, CDR2 SVGAGI. Trimming took off 2 bases at V and 5 bases at J, with 12 bases between the two ends. V is TRBV6-5 and J is TRBJ1-4; D gene uncertain. The source of this sequence is an adult in good health. The sample was peripheral blood, taken on day 0 of MenACWY control vaccination. This chain's CDR3 is CASSYLRTGNEKLFF. In nucleotides, the CDR3 is TGTGCCAGCAGTTACCTTCGGACGGGGAATGAAAAACTGTTTTTT.